The source of this TCR beta chain is a study of identical twins. V gave up 4 bases and J gave up 1 base; unmatched junction bases: 4. There are 15 residues in the CDR3. From germline, CDR1 is SQVTM and CDR2 ANQGSEA. Using its own MiXCR run on the 5' RACE reads, TCRdb lists one record per CDR3 protein. Here the sample spans approximately 670,000 distinct CDR3 sequences, 5.5% to 6.5% being singletons. The sample holds a few counts of this clonotype. Sequenced material: naive T cells sorted from blood. This chain links TRBV29-1 with TRBJ2-5; 12 bases agree with TRBD2. This receptor was obtained from a man between 18 and 35 years old in good health. The DNA of the CDR3 is TGCAGCGTTGGACTAGCGGGAGTGGGCCAAGAGACCCAGTACTTC. Translated, it gives CSVGLAGVGQETQYF.